These 8 T cell receptor beta chains share one sample of origin, sequenced in a study of regulatory T cells in long-lasting Graves disease. The time point: newly diagnosed GD, antithyroid drugs for less than 3 months. Making the TCR library involved RNA that had been extracted from PBMCs. Researchers made TCR beta libraries by using iRepertoire HTBI primers and running Arm-PCR on CDR3 regions. A single record per CDR3 protein comes from TCRdb applying MiXCR to the multiplex PCR reads. In the table there are 300,000 to 400,000 distinct CDR3 sequences, roughly a sixth of which are singletons. This material consisted of peripheral blood mononuclear cells (PBMCs), taken at new diagnosis, from a patient treated with antithyroid drugs. The origin of the receptors is a female donor with Graves disease.

Only a few counts were recorded for this clonotype. The J gene is TRBJ1-6, the V gene TRBV20-1; D is uncertain. CDR1 is DFQATT and CDR2 is SNEGSKA in the germline V gene (reference sequence). The germline V and J ends were trimmed by 6 bases and 0 bases, with 6 bases remaining between them. The CDR3 is 13 amino acids. The CDR3 nucleotides are TGCAGTGCCCACCGCTCCTATAATTCACCCCTCCACTTT. This translates into CSAHRSYNSPLHF.

This clonotype was observed at least ten times. The chain couples TRBV5-6 to TRBJ1-2; no definite D call. CDR1 is SGHDT, CDR2 YYEEEE, per germline. Trimming took 2 bases from V and 8 from J, leaving 10 bases between them. The CDR3 runs to 12 residues. The CDR3 nucleotides read TGTGCCAGCAGCTTTTACGGTAGCGGCTACACCTTC. Its protein is CASSFYGSGYTF.

This clonotype appeared many times. V is TRBV2 and J is TRBJ2-1, with TRBD2 identical over 9 bases. CDR1 SNHLY and CDR2 FYNNEI come from the germline V gene. V was clipped by 6 bases and J by 15 bases; unmatched bases: 12. The CDR3 has 13 amino acids. The CDR3 nucleotides are TGTGCCAGCAGACCCGGGACTAGCCCTCCGGGGTTCTTC. Translated: CASRPGTSPPGFF.

In DNA form, the CDR3 reads TGCAGTGCTGAAAGGACTAGCGGGAGATCGGATACGCAGTATTTT. It specifies CSAERTSGRSDTQYF. This chain joins TRBV20-1 and TRBJ2-3, with TRBD2 matching 13 bases. The CDR3 covers 15 residues. CDR1 DFQATT and CDR2 SNEGSKA come from the germline V gene (reference sequence). V gave up 5 bases and J gave up 6 bases; unmatched junction bases: 8.

This clonotype was picked up many times. The V and J genes are TRBV28 and TRBJ2-1; D is unresolved. Per germline, CDR1 MDHEN and CDR2 SYDVKM. The CDR3 has 11 residues. The ends were cut back, 5 bases at V and 8 bases at J, with 7 bases in the middle. CDR3 DNA: TGTGCCAGCAGTCTCTATCATGAGCAGTTCTTC. This translates into CASSLYHEQFF.

At least ten counts were recorded for this clonotype. The rearrangement joins TRBV10-3 to TRBJ2-1; 7 bases match TRBD2. The CDR3 contains 17 residues. The junction had 11 bases not matched to a gene; V was cut back by 2 bases and J by 4 bases. Germline V gives CDR1 ENHRY, CDR2 SYGVKD. CDR3 DNA: TGTGCCATCAGTGAGCCAACCCCTAGCGGTCCTTACAATGAGCAGTTCTTC. Its translation is CAISEPTPSGPYNEQFF.

This clonotype was picked up many times. CDR3 protein: CASSQDMLGLLGYGYTF. The CDR3 bases are TGTGCCAGCAGCCAAGATATGTTGGGACTCCTGGGCTATGGCTACACCTTC. This rearrangement joins TRBV14 to TRBJ1-2; D perhaps matches TRBD1 (5 bases). The germline V and J ends were trimmed by 0 bases and 4 bases, with 18 bases remaining between them. The CDR3 runs to 17 residues. Germline CDR1 reads SGHDN; CDR2 reads FVKESK. The complete variable domain, with remaining parts taken from reference TRBV14 and TRBJ1-2, reads EAGVTQFPSHSVIEKGQTVTLRCDPISGHDNLYWYRRVMGKEIKFLLHFVKESKQDESGMPNNRFLAERTGGTYSTLKVQPAELEDSGVYFCASSQDMLGLLGYGYTFGSGTRLTVV.

About this clonotype: The junction differs from germline at one of its ends, possibly a read error. The chain has TRBV15 and TRBJ2-5; D unclear. The CDR3 extends over 16 amino acids. In germline, CDR1 is LNHNV, CDR2 YYDKDF (reference sequence). The CDR3 nucleotides are TGTGCCACCGGCAGAGGTTCGCGACGGATCCAAGAGACCCAGTACTTC. It specifies CATGRGSRRIQETQYF.